One and the same sample provided the 13 T cell receptor beta chains below, sequenced in a study of blood T cell repertoires in COVID-19. The repertoire was sequenced with immunoSEQ multiplex PCR; TCRdb's copy has only in-frame clones and lacks some. The sample has a few hundred thousand clones, more than 80% seen once. The specimen sequenced was peripheral blood. These receptor sequences come from a woman in her 50s with COVID-19, enrolled during active disease.

The gene calls are TRBV3-1 (or the pseudogene TRBV3-2) and TRBJ1-2; weak D call: TRBD1 (5 bases). The CDR3 length is 14 residues. V lost 0 bases and J 6 bases, leaving 11 bases between the germline ends. Germline-derived CDR1 and CDR2 are LGHDT and YNNKEL (reference sequence). Written as DNA, the CDR3 is TGTGCCAGCAGCCAAGAGGTGGACATTCATGGCTACACCTTC. Encoded protein: CASSQEVDIHGYTF.

This clone was observed a handful of times. The chain employs TRBV5-1 and TRBJ2-7; D may be TRBD1 (6 bases). The germline CDR1 and CDR2 sequences are SGHRS and YFSETQ. The V end was cut by 5 bases, the J end by 5 bases, with 14 bases between. This CDR3 is built from 13 residues. CDR3 sequence: CASSIRDTDEQYF. The CDR3 region has the DNA TGCGCCAGCAGTATACGGGACACCGACGAGCAGTACTTC.

This chain connects TRBV2 to TRBJ1-2; 7 nucleotides match TRBD1. J was trimmed by 7 bases and V by 5 bases; bases with no gene match: 4. The germline V gene has CDR1 SNHLY and CDR2 FYNNEI. The CDR3 has 12 residues. CDR3 sequence (DNA): TGTGCCAGCAGTCTTTACAGGGGTGGCTACACCTTC. It is translated as CASSLYRGGYTF.

This clone showed up just once. The chain carries TRBV5-1 and TRBJ2-1, with 7 bases matching TRBD2. This CDR3 has 15 residues. From germline, CDR1 is SGHRS and CDR2 YFSETQ. Germline trimming cut 5 bases from V and 8 bases from J; bases unmatched to any gene: 13. CDR3 nucleotides: TGCGCCAGCAGTCTGGGCGGGAGCTCCTATGATGAGCAGTTCTTC. Amino acid sequence: CASSLGGSSYDEQFF.

This clone appeared a few times. V gene TRBV7-9 combines with J gene TRBJ1-2; 9 positions match TRBD1. This CDR3 has 18 amino acids. J gave up 0 bases and V 5 bases, and 13 bases lay outside the gene matches. CDR1 and CDR2 from the germline V gene are SEHNR and FQNEAQ (reference sequence). The CDR3: CASSLSGQGPLANYGYTF. DNA of the CDR3: TGTGCCAGCAGCCTCTCTGGACAGGGGCCCTTAGCTAACTATGGCTACACCTTC.

The V and J genes are TRBV9 and TRBJ1-4, with D hard to call. V lost 4 bases and J 4 bases, leaving 14 bases between the germline ends. The V gene's germline CDR1 is SGDLS and CDR2 YYNGEE. The CDR3 is 15 amino acids. CDR3 sequence reads: CASSPRGVLNEKLFF. The CDR3 DNA is TGTGCCAGCAGCCCCCGGGGAGTTCTTAATGAAAAACTGTTTTTT. Combining the CDR3 with reference TRBV9 and TRBJ1-4 gives the whole variable domain DSGVTQTPKHLITATGQRVTLRCSPRSGDLSVYWYQQSLDQGLQFLIQYYNGEERAKGNILERFSAQQFPDLHSELNLSSLELGDSALYFCASSPRGVLNEKLFFGSGTQLSVL.

A few counts support this clone. The CDR3 reads CASSESGAGGISYNEQFF. The CDR3 DNA reads as TGCGCCAGCAGTGAGTCCGGGGCGGGAGGTATCTCCTACAATGAGCAGTTCTTC. The chain links TRBV10-1 to TRBJ2-1, with 8 nucleotides matching TRBD2. There are 18 residues in the CDR3. V lost 0 bases, J lost 0 bases, and 7 bases stayed unmatched. Germline V gives CDR1 WNHNN, CDR2 SYGVQD (reference sequence).

The chain employs TRBV11-2 and TRBJ1-1; D not certain. This CDR3 is 12 amino acids long. The V end was cut by 5 bases, the J end by 3 bases, with 7 bases between. Germline V gives CDR1 SGHAT, CDR2 FQNNGV. The CDR3 reads CASSPFDTEAFF. For the CDR3, the DNA is TGTGCCAGCAGCCCGTTCGACACTGAAGCTTTCTTT.

This clone was detected a few times. V usage is TRBV10-2 and J usage is TRBJ2-1; D is perhaps TRBD2 (5 bases). Germline CDR1 is WSHSY and CDR2 is SAAADI. This CDR3 has 16 amino acids. Trimming cost V 6 bases and J 3 bases, with 18 bases left between them. The CDR3 loop reads CASRPGWENYYNEQFF. As DNA, the CDR3 is TGCGCCAGCAGGCCAGGATGGGAGAATTACTACAATGAGCAGTTCTTC.

The rearrangement uses TRBV27 and TRBJ1-1; D might be TRBD1 (5 bases). V lost 6 bases, J lost 0 bases, and 17 bases lay in between. This CDR3 spans 16 amino acids. Germline V gives CDR1 MNHEY, CDR2 SMNVEV (reference sequence). CDR3 coding DNA: TGTGCCAGCAGAAGAGTCGGCCCCAGGGTGAACACTGAAGCTTTCTTT. Amino acids: CASRRVGPRVNTEAFF.

CDR3 loop: CASSLRAVDRAAGGYTF. In DNA, the CDR3 is TGTGCCAGCAGCTTAAGGGCGGTGGACAGGGCCGCTGGCGGCTACACCTTC. The chain joins TRBV11-2 to TRBJ1-2; 8 nucleotides agree with TRBD1. The germline V gene has CDR1 SGHAT and CDR2 FQNNGV. V lost 2 bases to trimming and J lost 8 bases; unmatched junction nucleotides: 16. The CDR3 runs 17 residues.

This chain connects TRBV10-3 to TRBJ1-2; D might be TRBD1 (5 bases). Trimming removed 11 bases at V and 0 bases at J, with 16 bases between. Germline CDR1 ENHRY, CDR2 SYGVKD. The CDR3 length is 14 residues. The CDR3 spells CAAARPGPNYGYTF. The DNA of the CDR3 is TGTGCCGCCGCCCGACCAGGGCCTAACTATGGCTACACCTTC.

In its sample, this clone was seen once. This chain uses TRBV7-2 with TRBJ2-2; no clear D. The CDR3 is 13 residues long. The V end lost 3 bases, the J end lost 6 bases, and 8 bases lay between the germline ends. From germline, CDR1 is SGHTA and CDR2 FQGNSA. DNA of the CDR3: TGTGCCAGCAGCTTCTATAGCCCCGGGGAGCTGTTTTTT. Encoded protein: CASSFYSPGELFF.